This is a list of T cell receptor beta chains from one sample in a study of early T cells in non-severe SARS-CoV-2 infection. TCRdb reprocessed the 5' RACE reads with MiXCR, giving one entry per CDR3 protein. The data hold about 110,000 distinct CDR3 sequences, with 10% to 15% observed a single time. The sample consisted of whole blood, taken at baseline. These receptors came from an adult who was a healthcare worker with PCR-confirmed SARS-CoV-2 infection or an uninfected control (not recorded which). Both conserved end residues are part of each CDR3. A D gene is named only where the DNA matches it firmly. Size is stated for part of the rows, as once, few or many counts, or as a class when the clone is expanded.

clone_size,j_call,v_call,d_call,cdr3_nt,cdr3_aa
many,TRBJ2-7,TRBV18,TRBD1,TGTGCCAGCTCACCCCTAGGGACAGTTGGCCGTTACGAGCAGTACTTC,CASSPLGTVGRYEQYF
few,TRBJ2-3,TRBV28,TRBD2,TGTGCCAGCACCGAGACTAGCGGGAGGGCAGATACGCAGTATTTT,CASTETSGRADTQYF
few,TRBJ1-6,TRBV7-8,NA,TGTGCCAGCAGCTTAGCCCGGGACATTTATTCACCCCTCCACTTT,CASSLARDIYSPLHF
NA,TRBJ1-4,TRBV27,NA,TGTGCCAGCAGTATCCGGGGCCTTAATGAAAAACTGTTTTTT,CASSIRGLNEKLFF
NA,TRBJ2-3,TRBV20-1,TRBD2,TGCAGTGCTAGAGCTCCCCCCGGACTAGGACGAGAGTCAGATACGCAGTATTTT,CSARAPPGLGRESDTQYF
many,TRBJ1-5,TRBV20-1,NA,TGCAGTGCTAGAGACAGGGTGTGGAACAATCAGCCCCAGCATTTT,CSARDRVWNNQPQHF
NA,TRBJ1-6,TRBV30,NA,TGTGCCTGGAGTGGACAGCCCCGGCTCGGTTCACCCCTCCACTTT,CAWSGQPRLGSPLHF
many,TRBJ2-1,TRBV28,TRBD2,TGTGCCAGCTCTCCGGAGGAGCGGGAGTACAATGAGCAGTTCTTC,CASSPEEREYNEQFF
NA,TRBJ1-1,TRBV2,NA,TGTGCCAGCAGTGAAAACACTGAAGCTTTCTTT,CASSENTEAFF
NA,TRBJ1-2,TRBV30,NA,TGTGTCCTGGCGTCCAGCCCCTATGGCTACACCTTC,CVLASSPYGYTF
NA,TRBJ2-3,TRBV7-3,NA,TGTGCCAGCAGCTTAATAGGTACAGATACGCAGTATTTT,CASSLIGTDTQYF
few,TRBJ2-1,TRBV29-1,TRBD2,TGCAGCGTTGAGGGCCTAGCGGGCAGTGAGCAGTTCTTC,CSVEGLAGSEQFF
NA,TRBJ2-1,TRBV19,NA,TGTGCCAGTAGTCTCCCGAGGGGGATGGGAGCGGACAATGAGCAGTTCTTC,CASSLPRGMGADNEQFF